This T cell receptor (beta chain) emerged from a study of CD8 T cells in Susac syndrome. CD8+ and CD4+ T cells from blood underwent TCR beta sequencing. Negative isolation was used for CD8+ and CD4+ T cells and FACS enrichment for TEMRA cells. This CDR3 is 11 amino acids long. From germline, CDR1 is SNHLY and CDR2 FYNNEI. The junction had 5 bases not matched to a gene; V was cut back by 10 bases and J by 7 bases. Reverse transcription of roughly 0.45 to 1 ug RNA used random hexamers. It was immunoSEQ multiplex PCR that amplified TCR beta CDR3 across 54 Vbeta and 13 Jbeta. One entry per CDR3 protein results from TCRdb running MiXCR on the immunoSEQ multiplex PCR reads. The sample lists approximately 200,000 distinct CDR3 sequences, roughly 90% occurring once.

This TCR derives from a human donor with multiple sclerosis. The sample was CD8+ T cells from PBMCs. This chain uses TRBV2 with TRBJ1-2; 8 positions agree with TRBD1. In DNA form, the CDR3 reads TGTGCCAACCCAACAGGGGGTGGCTACACCTTC. This translates into CANPTGGGYTF.